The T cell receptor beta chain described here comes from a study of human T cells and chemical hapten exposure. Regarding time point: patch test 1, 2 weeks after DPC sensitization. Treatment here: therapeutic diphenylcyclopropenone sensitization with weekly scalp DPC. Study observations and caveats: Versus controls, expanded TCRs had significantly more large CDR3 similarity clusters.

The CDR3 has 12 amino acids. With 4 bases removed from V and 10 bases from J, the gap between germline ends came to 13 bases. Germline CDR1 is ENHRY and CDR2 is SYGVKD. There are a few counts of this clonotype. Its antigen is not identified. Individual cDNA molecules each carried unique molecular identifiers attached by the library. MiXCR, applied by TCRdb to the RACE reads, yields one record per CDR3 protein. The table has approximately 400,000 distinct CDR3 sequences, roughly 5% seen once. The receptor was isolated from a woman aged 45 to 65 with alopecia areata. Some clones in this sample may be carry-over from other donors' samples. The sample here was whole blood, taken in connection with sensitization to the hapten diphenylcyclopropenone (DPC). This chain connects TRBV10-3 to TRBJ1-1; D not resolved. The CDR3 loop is CAISASPGGAFF. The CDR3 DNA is TGTGCCATCAGTGCCTCTCCCGGTGGAGCTTTCTTT.